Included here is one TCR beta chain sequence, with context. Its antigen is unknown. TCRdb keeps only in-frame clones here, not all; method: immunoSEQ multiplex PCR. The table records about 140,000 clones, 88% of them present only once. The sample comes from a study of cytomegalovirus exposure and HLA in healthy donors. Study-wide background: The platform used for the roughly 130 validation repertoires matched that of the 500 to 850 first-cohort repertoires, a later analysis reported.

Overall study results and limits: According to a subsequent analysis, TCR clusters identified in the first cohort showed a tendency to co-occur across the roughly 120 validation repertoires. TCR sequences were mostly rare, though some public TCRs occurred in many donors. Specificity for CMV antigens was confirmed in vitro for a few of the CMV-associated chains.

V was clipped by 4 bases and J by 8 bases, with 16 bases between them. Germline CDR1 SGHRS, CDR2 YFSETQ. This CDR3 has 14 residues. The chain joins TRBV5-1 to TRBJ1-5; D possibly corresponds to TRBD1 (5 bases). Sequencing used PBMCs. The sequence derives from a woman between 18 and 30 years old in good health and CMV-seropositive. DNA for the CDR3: TGCGCCAGCAGCCGCGACGGGGGTGGCGAGCCCCAGCATTTT. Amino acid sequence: CASSRDGGGEPQHF.